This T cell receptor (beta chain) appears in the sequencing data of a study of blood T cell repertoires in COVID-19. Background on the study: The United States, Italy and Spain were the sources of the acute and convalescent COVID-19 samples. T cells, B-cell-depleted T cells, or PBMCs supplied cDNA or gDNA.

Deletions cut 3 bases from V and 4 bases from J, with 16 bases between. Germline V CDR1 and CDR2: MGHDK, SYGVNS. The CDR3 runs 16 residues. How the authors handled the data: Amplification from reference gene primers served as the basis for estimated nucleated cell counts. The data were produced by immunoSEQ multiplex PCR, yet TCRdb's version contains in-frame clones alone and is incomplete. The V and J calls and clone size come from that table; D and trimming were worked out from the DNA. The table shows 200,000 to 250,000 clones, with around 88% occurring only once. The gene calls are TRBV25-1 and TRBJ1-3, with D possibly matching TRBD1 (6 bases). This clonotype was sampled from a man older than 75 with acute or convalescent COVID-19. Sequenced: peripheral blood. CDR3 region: CASSDAAGVLGNTIYF. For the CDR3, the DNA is TGTGCCAGCAGTGACGCGGCAGGGGTATTGGGAAACACCATATATTTT.